This entry lists 6 T cell receptor beta chains sequenced from one sample in a study of regulatory T cells in long-lasting Graves disease. Construction of the TCR beta libraries employed iRepertoire HTBI primers in conjunction with Arm-PCR of CDR3 regions. TCRdb analysed the multiplex PCR reads with MiXCR anew, one entry per CDR3 protein. The repertoire consists of over 300,000 distinct CDR3 sequences, with around a sixth occurring once and the leading ten covering approximately 22%. Time point noted: newly diagnosed GD, antithyroid drugs for less than 3 months. With RNA extracted from PBMCs as input, the TCR library was made. The specimen was peripheral blood mononuclear cells (PBMCs), collected at new diagnosis, from a patient treated with antithyroid drugs. The receptors derive from a female donor with Graves disease.

The rearrangement uses TRBV6-2 or TRBV6-3 and TRBJ1-1; tentative D call: TRBD1 (5 bases). The CDR3 runs to 13 residues. V was clipped by 11 bases and J by 4 bases, with 17 bases between them. Germline loops: CDR1 MNHEY, CDR2 SVGEGT. This chain's CDR3 is CAGFPGESTEAFF. For the CDR3, the DNA is TGTGCCGGTTTCCCGGGGGAGAGCACTGAAGCTTTCTTT.

In its sample, this clonotype was seen many times. The chain couples TRBV28 to TRBJ2-3; the match to TRBD2 covers 11 bases. Germline CDR1 reads MDHEN; CDR2 reads SYDVKM. J lost 2 bases, V lost 2 bases, and 3 bases had no gene match. The length of the CDR3 is 16 residues. The CDR3 sequence: CASSLGTSGNTDTQYF. The CDR3 bases are TGTGCCAGCAGTTTAGGGACTAGCGGTAACACAGATACGCAGTATTTT.

The V call is TRBV5-1, the J call TRBJ2-5, with D unresolved. The V gene's germline CDR1 is SGHRS and CDR2 YFSETQ. The V end lost 4 bases, the J end lost 7 bases, and 17 bases lay between the germline ends. The CDR3 contains 14 residues. The CDR3 nucleotides read TGCGCCAGCAGCGAAGCAGCATCCTGGGGGACCCAGTACTTC. This translates into CASSEAASWGTQYF.

This clonotype has more than one count but fewer than ten. This chain links TRBV6-2 or TRBV6-3 with TRBJ2-5, with D perhaps TRBD1 or TRBD2 (5 bases each). Trimming took 0 bases from V and 4 from J, leaving 15 bases between them. Germline V lookup: CDR1 MNHEY, CDR2 SVGEGT. This CDR3 comprises 16 residues. The CDR3 protein is CASSYSAGRALETQYF. The CDR3 nucleotides are TGTGCCAGCAGTTACTCTGCAGGGCGGGCGTTAGAGACCCAGTACTTC.

This clonotype has ten or more counts. CDR3 region: CASSFASGVVDTQYF. CDR3 bases: TGTGCCAGCAGCTTTGCGTCAGGGGTAGTAGATACGCAGTATTTT. This chain links TRBV5-6 with TRBJ2-3; D possibly corresponds to TRBD1 (6 bases). V lost 2 bases to trimming and J lost 5 bases, with 15 bases between them. Per germline, CDR1 SGHDT and CDR2 YYEEEE. This CDR3 is 15 amino acids long.

The table lists this clonotype with many counts. The chain couples TRBV27 to TRBJ1-5; TRBD1 might be the D (5 bases). The CDR3 totals 18 residues. The ends were cut back, 6 bases at V and 4 bases at J, with 25 bases in the middle. CDR1 MNHEY and CDR2 SMNVEV come from the germline V gene (reference sequence). The CDR3 DNA is TGTGCCAGCAGCCTGAGGGTGGGGAGGGGAATTCGAAATCAGCCCCAGCATTTT. This gives the protein CASSLRVGRGIRNQPQHF.